Listed below are T cell receptor beta chains from one sample, sequenced in a study of blood T cell repertoires in COVID-19. Only in-frame clones appear in the TCRdb table, and some are missing; sequencing was by immunoSEQ multiplex PCR. The sample records a few hundred thousand clones, roughly 88% being singletons. The specimen sequenced was peripheral blood. The receptors come from a woman aged 25 to 39 with COVID-19, enrolled during active disease. CDR3s include the opening cysteine and the closing phenylalanine or tryptophan. The D gene is left open where the match is weak. Clone sizes are given selectively: once, few, many, or a class where the clone is expanded.

D gene: NA
V gene: TRBV19
J gene: TRBJ2-1
clone size: NA
CDR3 DNA: TGTGCCAGTAGTATAGCGCAGGTCCCCCCCAATGAGCAGTTCTTC
CDR3 protein: CASSIAQVPPNEQFF

D gene: NA
V gene: TRBV14
J gene: TRBJ1-2
clone size: NA
CDR3 DNA: TGTGCCAGCAGCCAAGTTATAAGTCCGGGACAATCTTATGGCTACACCTTC
CDR3 protein: CASSQVISPGQSYGYTF

D gene: NA
V gene: TRBV9
J gene: TRBJ1-4
clone size: NA
CDR3 DNA: TGTGCCAGCAGCGCAAGTTTACACCCCTTTTCGGGACTGTTTTTT
CDR3 protein: CASSASLHPFSGLFF

D gene: NA
V gene: TRBV28
J gene: TRBJ1-5
clone size: once
CDR3 DNA: TGTGCCAGCAGTTTATGGGGCGGGAATCAGCCCCAGCATTTT
CDR3 protein: CASSLWGGNQPQHF

D gene: TRBD1
V gene: TRBV6-4
J gene: TRBJ1-3
clone size: NA
CDR3 DNA: TGTGCCAGCAGGTCCGGGACAGACTCTGGAAACACCATATATTTT
CDR3 protein: CASRSGTDSGNTIYF

D gene: TRBD1
V gene: TRBV2
J gene: TRBJ1-6
clone size: NA
CDR3 DNA: TGTGCCAGCAGTGAGCAGGGGGCATCACCCCTCCACTTT
CDR3 protein: CASSEQGASPLHF

D gene: NA
V gene: TRBV2
J gene: TRBJ2-7
clone size: NA
CDR3 DNA: TGTGCCAGCCGAAGGACTACAGGCTACGAGCAGTACTTC
CDR3 protein: CASRRTTGYEQYF

D gene: NA
V gene: TRBV13
J gene: TRBJ1-6
clone size: many
CDR3 DNA: TGTGCCAGCAGCCCACAGGGCAGGTTTAGCTCACCCCTCCACTTT
CDR3 protein: CASSPQGRFSSPLHF

D gene: TRBD1
V gene: TRBV4-1
J gene: TRBJ2-7
clone size: NA
CDR3 DNA: TGCGCCAGCAGCCAAGGCGCCGACAGGGATCCATGCTTC
CDR3 protein: CASSQGADRDPCF

D gene: NA
V gene: TRBV7-9
J gene: TRBJ1-1
clone size: few
CDR3 DNA: TGTGCCAGCAGCTTAGATGGTTTCGGCACTGAAGCTTTCTTT
CDR3 protein: CASSLDGFGTEAFF

D gene: TRBD2
V gene: TRBV6-6
J gene: TRBJ2-1
clone size: NA
CDR3 DNA: TGTGCCAGCAGTCCCAGTACTAGCGGGGTTCCCTACAATGAGCAGTTCTTC
CDR3 protein: CASSPSTSGVPYNEQFF

D gene: NA
V gene: TRBV19
J gene: TRBJ1-2
clone size: NA
CDR3 DNA: TGTGCCAGTAGTACGGGGGCTAACTATGGCTACACCTTC
CDR3 protein: CASSTGANYGYTF

D gene: NA
V gene: TRBV7-8
J gene: TRBJ2-2
clone size: NA
CDR3 DNA: TGTGCCAGCAGCCCCGGTGGCGGGGAGCTGTTTTTT
CDR3 protein: CASSPGGGELFF

D gene: NA
V gene: TRBV28
J gene: TRBJ1-2
clone size: NA
CDR3 DNA: TGTGCCAGCCTTGGACAGTCCTATGGCTACACCTTC
CDR3 protein: CASLGQSYGYTF

D gene: TRBD1
V gene: TRBV2
J gene: TRBJ1-2
clone size: NA
CDR3 DNA: TGTGCCAGCAGGGGGACAGGGGGCGACTATGGCTACACCTTC
CDR3 protein: CASRGTGGDYGYTF

D gene: TRBD1
V gene: TRBV19
J gene: TRBJ1-1
clone size: few
CDR3 DNA: TGTGCCACAAGGACAGGGGGCACTGAAGCTTTCTTT
CDR3 protein: CATRTGGTEAFF

D gene: NA
V gene: TRBV7-9
J gene: TRBJ1-2
clone size: NA
CDR3 DNA: TGTGCCAGCAGCTCTGGGGCTGAGCACACCTTC
CDR3 protein: CASSSGAEHTF

D gene: NA
V gene: TRBV3-1/TRBV3-2
J gene: TRBJ1-2
clone size: NA
CDR3 DNA: TGTGCCAGCAGCCCCGTTCCCACAGTATTCAACTATGGCTACACCTTC
CDR3 protein: CASSPVPTVFNYGYTF

D gene: TRBD2
V gene: TRBV11-2
J gene: TRBJ2-3
clone size: NA
CDR3 DNA: TGTGCCAGCAGCCCTGGGGCGGGGGGGCCGGCAGATACGCAGTATTTT
CDR3 protein: CASSPGAGGPADTQYF

D gene: NA
V gene: TRBV2
J gene: TRBJ2-3
clone size: NA
CDR3 DNA: TGTGCCAGCAGCCCACAGGTTACGCAGTATTTT
CDR3 protein: CASSPQVTQYF

D gene: NA
V gene: TRBV18
J gene: TRBJ2-3
clone size: once
CDR3 DNA: TGTGCCAGCTCACCACCCGGCGGATTGACAGATACGCAGTATTTT
CDR3 protein: CASSPPGGLTDTQYF

D gene: NA
V gene: TRBV27
J gene: TRBJ1-1
clone size: few
CDR3 DNA: TGTGCCAGCAGTTGGGGACAAAACACTGAAGCTTTCTTT
CDR3 protein: CASSWGQNTEAFF

D gene: NA
V gene: TRBV9
J gene: TRBJ1-3
clone size: NA
CDR3 DNA: TGTGCCAGCAGCGTAGGTGGGGGAGAGGGAGGATCTGGAAACACCATATATTTT
CDR3 protein: CASSVGGGEGGSGNTIYF

D gene: NA
V gene: TRBV29-1
J gene: TRBJ2-3
clone size: NA
CDR3 DNA: TGCAGCGTTGGAGGTCGGCTAGATACGCAGTATTTT
CDR3 protein: CSVGGRLDTQYF

D gene: NA
V gene: TRBV28
J gene: TRBJ2-3
clone size: NA
CDR3 DNA: TGTGCCAGCAGTTTAAGACAGCTCGGCCCGATAGGGCAGTATTTT
CDR3 protein: CASSLRQLGPIGQYF

D gene: NA
V gene: TRBV5-1
J gene: TRBJ2-1
clone size: once
CDR3 DNA: TGCGCCAGCAGCTTGTTTAGCTCCTACAATGAGCAGTTCTTC
CDR3 protein: CASSLFSSYNEQFF